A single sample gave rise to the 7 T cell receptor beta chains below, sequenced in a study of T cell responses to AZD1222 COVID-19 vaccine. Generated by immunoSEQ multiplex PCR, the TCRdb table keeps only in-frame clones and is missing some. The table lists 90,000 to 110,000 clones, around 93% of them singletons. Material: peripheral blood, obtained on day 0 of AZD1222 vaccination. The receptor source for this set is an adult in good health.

DNA of the CDR3: TGTGCCAGCTCAGAGGGCGCGGGCAATCAGCCCCAGCATTTT. It is translated as CASSEGAGNQPQHF. This chain links TRBV6-5 with TRBJ1-5; D uncertain. Trimming took off 8 bases at V and 2 bases at J, with 13 bases between the two ends. The CDR3 extends over 14 amino acids. The V gene's germline CDR1 is MNHEY and CDR2 SVGAGI.

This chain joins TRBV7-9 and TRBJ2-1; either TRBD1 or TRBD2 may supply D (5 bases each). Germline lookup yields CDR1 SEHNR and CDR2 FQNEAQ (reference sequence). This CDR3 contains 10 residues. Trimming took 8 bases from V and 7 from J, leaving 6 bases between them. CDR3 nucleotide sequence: TGTGCCAGCGGGGGTAATGAGCAGTTCTTC. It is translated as CASGGNEQFF.

The CDR3 reads CASSPGVGTLNYEQYF. CDR3 sequence (DNA): TGTGCCAGCAGCCCGGGGGTCGGAACTCTTAACTACGAGCAGTACTTC. The V and J genes are TRBV7-6 and TRBJ2-7, with a possible D match to TRBD2 (6 bases). CDR1 and CDR2 (germline): SGHVS, FNYEAQ. The CDR3 is 16 residues long. The germline V and J ends were trimmed by 5 bases and 3 bases, with 20 bases remaining between them.

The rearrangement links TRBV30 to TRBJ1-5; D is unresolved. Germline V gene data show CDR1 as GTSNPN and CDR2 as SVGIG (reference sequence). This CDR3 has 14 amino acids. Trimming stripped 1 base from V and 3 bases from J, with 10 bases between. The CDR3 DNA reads TGTGCCTGGAGTGAGACACTCCTCAATCAGCCCCAGCATTTT. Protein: CAWSETLLNQPQHF. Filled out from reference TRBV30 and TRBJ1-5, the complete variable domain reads SQTIHQWPATLVQPVGSPLSLECTVEGTSNPNLYWYRQAAGRGLQLLFYSVGIGQISSEVPQNLSASRPQDRQFILSSKKLLLSDSGFYLCAWSETLLNQPQHFGDGTRLSIL.

The CDR3, as DNA: TGCAGCGTTGAGGAGGGCGGGAGGTCAACAGATACGCAGTATTTT. Translated: CSVEEGGRSTDTQYF. The chain is built from TRBV29-1 and TRBJ2-3; 8 bases are a match to TRBD2. The CDR3 covers 15 residues. Per the germline V gene, CDR1 is SQVTM and CDR2 is ANQGSEA. The V and J ends lost 3 bases and 3 bases, in that order; junction bases with no gene match: 8.

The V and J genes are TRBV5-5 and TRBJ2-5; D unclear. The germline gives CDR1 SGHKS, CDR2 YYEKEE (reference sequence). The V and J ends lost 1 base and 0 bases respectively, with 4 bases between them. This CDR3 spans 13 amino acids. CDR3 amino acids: CASSLPDQETQYF. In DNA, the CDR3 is TGTGCCAGCAGCTTGCCCGACCAAGAGACCCAGTACTTC.

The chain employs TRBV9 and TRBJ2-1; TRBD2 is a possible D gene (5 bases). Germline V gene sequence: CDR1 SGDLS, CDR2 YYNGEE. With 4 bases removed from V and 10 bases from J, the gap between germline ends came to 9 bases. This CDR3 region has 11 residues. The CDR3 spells CASSSWEEQFF. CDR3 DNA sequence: TGTGCCAGCAGCTCCTGGGAGGAGCAGTTCTTC.